This is a list of T cell receptor beta chains from one sample in a study of blood T cell repertoires in COVID-19. Data came from immunoSEQ multiplex PCR; TCRdb stores just in-frame clones and leaves some out. The data hold more than 200,000 clones, with around four fifths observed a single time. Material for sequencing was peripheral blood. The receptors stem from a man aged 35 to 55 with active or convalescent COVID-19. Each CDR3 is given with its conserved first and last residue. D genes are given only for firm matches. Only some rows state a clone size, as once, few, many or a class for expanded clones.

TRBJ1-3 TRBV5-1 - TRBD1 CASSPGQYSGNTIYF TGCGCCAGCAGCCCGGGACAGTACTCTGGAAACACCATATATTTT
TRBJ2-1 TRBV11-3 - - CASSLGFRGDEQFF TGTGCCAGCAGCTTAGGTTTCCGCGGGGATGAGCAGTTCTTC
TRBJ1-4 TRBV28 - TRBD1 CASSSGQGGGEKLFF TGTGCCAGCAGTTCCGGACAGGGTGGGGGTGAAAAACTGTTTTTT
TRBJ2-7 TRBV14 - TRBD2 CASSLPGLAGGQYF TGTGCCAGCAGCCTACCGGGACTAGCGGGAGGGCAGTACTTC
TRBJ1-6 TRBV30 - - CAWKEGAHNSPLHF TGTGCCTGGAAGGAAGGGGCCCATAATTCACCCCTCCACTTT
TRBJ1-4 TRBV3-1/TRBV3-2 - - CASSPRGGVEGEKLFF TGTGCCAGCAGCCCCCGGGGAGGAGTTGAGGGTGAAAAACTGTTTTTT
TRBJ1-1 TRBV30 - TRBD1 CAWSVTGTGGTEAFF TGTGCCTGGAGTGTCACCGGGACAGGGGGCACTGAAGCTTTCTTT
TRBJ2-3 TRBV6-1 - - CASSELAGFSTDTQYF TGTGCCAGCAGTGAGCTGGCGGGGTTCAGCACAGATACGCAGTATTTT
TRBJ2-5 TRBV24-1 - TRBD2 CATSGTSGREETQYF TGTGCCACCAGTGGTACTAGCGGGAGGGAAGAGACCCAGTACTTC
TRBJ1-2 TRBV24-1 - - CATSEPTYGYTF TGTGCCACCAGTGAGCCAACTTATGGCTACACCTTC
TRBJ1-1 TRBV5-1 - - CASSSELNTEAFF TGCGCCAGCAGTTCTGAACTCAACACTGAAGCTTTCTTT
TRBJ2-1 TRBV11-3 once - CASSLLRGLDEQFF TGTGCCAGCAGCTTATTGAGGGGGTTGGATGAGCAGTTCTTC
TRBJ2-3 TRBV9 - TRBD2 CASSVREGSTDTQYF TGTGCCAGCAGCGTAAGGGAGGGAAGCACAGATACGCAGTATTTT